The 32 T cell receptor beta chains below come from one sample, sequenced in a study of OX40 agonist ivuxolimab in advanced cancers. This table comes from immunoSEQ multiplex PCR, and its TCRdb copy is limited to in-frame clones, with some not included. The table shows about 30,000 clones, with approximately 88% occurring only once. The starting material was CD4+ or CD8+ T cells sorted from blood, obtained in a trial of the OX40 agonist ivuxolimab. These receptors were taken from an adult with an advanced solid tumor such as melanoma, head and neck, liver or kidney cancer.

The chain has TRBV27 and TRBJ2-7, with 11 bases lining up with TRBD1. CDR1 and CDR2 (germline): MNHEY, SMNVEV (reference sequence). The CDR3 has 16 amino acids. Trimming cost V 5 bases and J 4 bases; bases outside gene matches: 10. The CDR3 DNA sequence: TGTGCCAGCAGTCTACTAGGGACAGGGGGTTTTTACGAGCAGTACTTC. Translated, it gives CASSLLGTGGFYEQYF.

The rearrangement links TRBV9 to TRBJ2-7, with D uncertain. CDR1 and CDR2 from the germline V gene are SGDLS and YYNGEE. The CDR3 contains 14 residues. V lost 0 bases to trimming and J lost 3 bases, with 10 bases between them. The CDR3 protein is CASSVGQVNYEQYF. DNA for the CDR3: TGTGCCAGCAGCGTAGGACAAGTTAACTACGAGCAGTACTTC.

The V call is TRBV28, the J call TRBJ1-6, with a tentative D call TRBD1 (5 bases). CDR3 size: 15 residues. Germline lookup yields CDR1 MDHEN and CDR2 SYDVKM. Between the trimmed V and J ends, which lost 5 bases and 7 bases, there was a span of 15 bases. The CDR3 DNA reads TGTGCCAGCAGTCCGACCCGGGGGGTGAATTCACCCCTCCACTTT. Translated, it gives CASSPTRGVNSPLHF.

This clone is medium-sized (0.01 to 0.1%) by share. The V call is TRBV5-6, the J call TRBJ1-5, with TRBD1 as a possible D gene (5 bases). The CDR3 loop spans 15 amino acids. V was shortened by 2 bases and J by 4 bases, with 13 bases between the two germline ends. From germline, CDR1 is SGHDT and CDR2 YYEEEE. The CDR3 here is CASSFSGAVNQPQHF. CDR3 nucleotide sequence: TGTGCCAGCAGCTTCAGCGGGGCGGTAAATCAGCCCCAGCATTTT.

The gene calls are TRBV10-3 and TRBJ2-2; D could derive from TRBD1 or TRBD2 (5 bases each). The CDR3 loop spans 14 amino acids. CDR1 ENHRY and CDR2 SYGVKD come from the germline V gene. V gave up 9 bases and J gave up 2 bases, with 13 bases separating them. CDR3: CAISGTHNTGELFF. The CDR3 nucleotides are TGTGCCATTTCCGGGACCCACAACACCGGGGAGCTGTTTTTT.

This chain uses TRBV11-2 with TRBJ2-2, with 10 bases identical to TRBD1. Germline V lookup: CDR1 SGHAT, CDR2 FQNNGV. With 4 bases clipped from V and 8 bases from J, the junction kept 13 bases outside the gene matches. The CDR3 is 17 residues long. The CDR3: CASSWLPGQGRAGELFF. CDR3 DNA sequence: TGTGCCAGCAGCTGGTTGCCGGGACAGGGGAGAGCGGGGGAGCTGTTTTTT.

This chain connects TRBV7-3 to TRBJ2-2, with 12 bases fitting TRBD2. Per the germline V gene, CDR1 is SGHTA and CDR2 is FQGTGA. The CDR3 spans 17 residues. V was clipped by 5 bases and J by 4 bases; unmatched bases: 8. The CDR3 spells CASSPRRTSGITGELFF. The CDR3 coding sequence is TGTGCCAGCAGCCCACGTCGGACTAGCGGGATCACCGGGGAGCTGTTTTTT. Variable domain in full (rest from reference TRBV7-3 and TRBJ2-2): GAGVSQTPSNKVTEKGKYVELRCDPISGHTALYWYRQSLGQGPEFLIYFQGTGAADDSGLPNDRFFAVRPEGSVSTLKIQRTERGDSAVYLCASSPRRTSGITGELFFGEGSRLTVL.

This clone was recorded once. This chain links TRBV7-2 with TRBJ1-6, with D unclear. Germline-derived CDR1 and CDR2 are SGHTA and FQGNSA. This CDR3 has 14 residues. The germline V and J ends were trimmed by 1 base and 2 bases, with 3 bases remaining between them. Written as DNA, the CDR3 is TGTGCCAGCAGCTTAGGAGCCTATAATTCACCCCTCCACTTT. It translates to CASSLGAYNSPLHF.

The chain links TRBV11-1 to TRBJ1-4; unclear D gene. Germline lookup yields CDR1 SGHAT and CDR2 FQDESV (reference sequence). There are 16 residues in the CDR3. Trimming removed 3 bases at V and 4 bases at J, with 15 bases between. The CDR3 sequence is CASSFTSGRSNEKLFF. The CDR3 DNA follows: TGTGCCAGCAGCTTCACTTCCGGCAGGAGTAATGAAAAACTGTTTTTT.

The rearrangement links TRBV10-2 to TRBJ2-1, with 9 nucleotides matching TRBD1. CDR3 length: 16 residues. Germline V gene data show CDR1 as WSHSY and CDR2 as SAAADI. V dropped 4 bases and J dropped 5; count of bases not matched to a gene: 9. The CDR3 loop reads CASSGAHRGPDNEQFF. The DNA for the CDR3 is TGCGCCAGCAGTGGTGCACACAGGGGGCCGGACAATGAGCAGTTCTTC.

Only a few counts were recorded for this clone. The chain employs TRBV4-3 and TRBJ2-3; TRBD1 is a possible D gene (6 bases). V lost 1 base to trimming and J lost 1 base, with 12 bases between them. CDR1 and CDR2 from the germline V gene are LGHNA and YSLEER. The CDR3 has 16 residues. The CDR3 protein is CASSQGRGGGTDTQYF. The DNA of the CDR3 is TGCGCCAGCAGCCAAGGAAGAGGGGGAGGCACAGATACGCAGTATTTT.

The J gene is TRBJ2-3, the V gene TRBV5-5, with D perhaps assigned TRBD1 or TRBD2 (5 bases each). The germline V and J ends were trimmed by 0 bases and 5 bases, with 13 bases remaining between them. This CDR3 is built from 15 residues. Looked up from germline, CDR1 is SGHKS and CDR2 is YYEKEE (reference sequence). This chain's CDR3 is CASSLAWGSGDTQYF. In DNA, the CDR3 is TGTGCCAGCAGCTTGGCTTGGGGGAGCGGAGATACGCAGTATTTT.

This chain links TRBV9 with TRBJ2-2; D unclear. The CDR3 has 14 amino acids. CDR1 is SGDLS, CDR2 YYNGEE, per germline. Trimming cost V 2 bases and J 3 bases, with 8 bases left between them. This chain's CDR3 is CASSVKVYTGELFF. In DNA form, the CDR3 reads TGTGCCAGCAGCGTGAAGGTATACACCGGGGAGCTGTTTTTT. Complete variable domain (other parts from reference TRBV9 and TRBJ2-2): DSGVTQTPKHLITATGQRVTLRCSPRSGDLSVYWYQQSLDQGLQFLIQYYNGEERAKGNILERFSAQQFPDLHSELNLSSLELGDSALYFCASSVKVYTGELFFGEGSRLTVL.

This chain joins TRBV7-2 and TRBJ2-1; 10 bases fit TRBD2. The CDR3 totals 15 residues. J lost 6 bases, V lost 1 base, and 3 bases had no gene match. CDR1 and CDR2 (germline): SGHTA, FQGNSA. The CDR3 DNA is TGTGCCAGCAGCTTAGGATTAGCGGGAGGCAATGAGCAGTTCTTC. Protein product: CASSLGLAGGNEQFF.

The chain carries TRBV4-1 and TRBJ2-1; the match to TRBD2 covers 8 bases. The CDR3 consists of 16 residues. J lost 0 bases, V lost 4 bases, and 5 bases had no gene match. Germline V CDR1 and CDR2: MGHRA, YSYEKL. This CDR3 reads CASSLGGGSSYNEQFF. DNA of the CDR3: TGCGCCAGCAGCCTTGGCGGGGGGAGCTCCTACAATGAGCAGTTCTTC.

The chain is built from TRBV5-4 and TRBJ2-5; 10 bases are a match to TRBD2. Germline loops: CDR1 SGHNT, CDR2 YYREEE (reference sequence). The CDR3 loop spans 15 amino acids. The ends lost 2 bases at V and 5 bases at J; junction bases unmatched: 6. The chain's CDR3 is CASSLTSGALETQYF. DNA for the CDR3: TGTGCCAGCAGCTTAACTAGCGGGGCTCTTGAGACCCAGTACTTC. Filled out from reference TRBV5-4 and TRBJ2-5, the complete variable domain reads ETGVTQSPTHLIKTRGQQVTLRCSSQSGHNTVSWYQQALGQGPQFIFQYYREEENGRGNFPPRFSGLQFPNYSSELNVNALELDDSALYLCASSLTSGALETQYFGPGTRLLVL.

The V call is TRBV6-1, the J call TRBJ1-1; possible D gene TRBD1, 6 bases. Trimming took 1 base from V and 3 from J, leaving 15 bases between them. CDR1 and CDR2 (germline): MNHNS, SASEGT. CDR3 length equals 16 residues. The CDR3: CASSEGKGEWDTEAFF. In DNA form, the CDR3 reads TGTGCCAGCAGTGAAGGGAAGGGGGAATGGGACACTGAAGCTTTCTTT.

The chain has TRBV6-4 and TRBJ1-5, with D hard to call. This CDR3 contains 11 residues. The V and J ends lost 5 bases and 12 bases respectively, with 11 bases between them. CDR1 and CDR2 from the germline V gene are MRHNA and SNTAGT. The CDR3 loop reads CASSRGFGQHF. CDR3 DNA: TGTGCCAGCAGTCGTGGGTTTGGCCAGCATTTT.

This chain links TRBV6-5 with TRBJ1-1; TRBD1 matches at 8 bases. The CDR3 contains 15 residues. Germline assignment: CDR1 MNHEY and CDR2 SVGAGI. The ends lost 7 bases at V and 0 bases at J; junction bases unmatched: 7. The CDR3 sequence is CASNNRDRMNTEAFF. The CDR3 nucleotides are TGTGCCAGCAATAACCGGGACAGGATGAACACTGAAGCTTTCTTT.

The rearrangement uses TRBV5-1 and TRBJ1-4, with 7 positions matching TRBD1. This CDR3 contains 15 residues. Germline values: CDR1 SGHRS, CDR2 YFSETQ. V lost 4 bases, J lost 7 bases, and 10 bases stayed unmatched. DNA for the CDR3: TGCGCCAGCAGCGGTGGGGACAGTAGTGTTGAAAAACTGTTTTTT. Its translation is CASSGGDSSVEKLFF.

This clone has just one count. The chain recombines TRBV5-1 with TRBJ1-4; D remains ambiguous. Per the germline V gene, CDR1 is SGHRS and CDR2 is YFSETQ. This CDR3 is built from 12 residues. CDR3 coding DNA: TGCGCTGCAGGTGTAACTAATGAAAAACTGTTTTTT. This codes for CAAGVTNEKLFF.

The chain links TRBV6-4 to TRBJ2-3, with TRBD1 matching over 9 bases. This CDR3 has 15 amino acids. The germline V gene has CDR1 MRHNA and CDR2 SNTAGT. Unmatched junction bases numbered 2, after V lost 2 bases and J lost 2 bases. The CDR3 DNA follows: TGTGCCAGCAGTGACGGACAGGGGAACACAGATACGCAGTATTTT. This codes for CASSDGQGNTDTQYF.

The rearrangement uses TRBV19 and TRBJ1-6; TRBD1 aligns across 9 bases. The germline V gene encodes CDR1 LNHDA and CDR2 SQIVND (reference sequence). With V trimmed by 6 bases and J by 7 bases, 7 bases remained unmatched. CDR3 length equals 15 residues. The CDR3 DNA sequence: TGTGCCAGTAGCCCCTCGACAGGGGGAAATTCACCCCTCCACTTT. Amino acids: CASSPSTGGNSPLHF.

The V gene is TRBV9, the J gene TRBJ2-7; the D is unclear. This CDR3 is 13 amino acids long. With 3 bases removed from V and 4 bases from J, the gap between germline ends came to 11 bases. Germline CDR1 reads SGDLS; CDR2 reads YYNGEE. DNA for the CDR3: TGTGCCAGCAGCGCGGACCCCACGTACGAGCAGTACTTC. Translated, it gives CASSADPTYEQYF.

The chain links TRBV9 to TRBJ2-7; perhaps TRBD1 as D (5 bases). Germline loops: CDR1 SGDLS, CDR2 YYNGEE. The V end was cut by 0 bases, the J end by 3 bases, with 13 bases between. The CDR3 totals 15 residues. The CDR3 sequence: CASSVGVGEFYEQYF. In nucleotides, the CDR3 is TGTGCCAGCAGCGTAGGAGTAGGGGAATTCTACGAGCAGTACTTC.

The chain links TRBV9 to TRBJ2-1, with 7 positions matching TRBD2. J was trimmed by 6 bases and V by 3 bases; bases with no gene match: 9. CDR1 and CDR2 (germline): SGDLS, YYNGEE. This CDR3 is 15 amino acids long. CDR3 nucleotide sequence: TGTGCCAGCAGCGCTCGCAGCGGGATTGGCAATGAGCAGTTCTTC. This sequence encodes CASSARSGIGNEQFF.

The rearrangement links TRBV5-1 to TRBJ1-1, with a weak D call TRBD1 (5 bases). The CDR3 sequence is 15 residues long. The V and J ends lost 0 bases and 2 bases respectively, with 11 bases between them. CDR1 is SGHRS and CDR2 is YFSETQ in the germline V gene. The CDR3 DNA reads as TGCGCCAGCAGCTTGGTGGCAGGGTTAAACACTGAAGCTTTCTTT. This encodes CASSLVAGLNTEAFF.

The genes are TRBV30 and TRBJ2-3; 8 nucleotides line up with TRBD2. This CDR3 spans 14 amino acids. Trimming took 1 base from V and 8 from J; bases not matched to a gene: 8. CDR1 is GTSNPN and CDR2 is SVGIG in the germline V gene (reference sequence). The CDR3 DNA follows: TGTGCCTGGAGTGAAGCTAGCGGGCCCGGTACGCAGTATTTT. It translates to CAWSEASGPGTQYF.

The V and J genes are TRBV6-5 and TRBJ2-1; D is possibly TRBD2 (5 bases). Germline CDR1 and CDR2: MNHEY and SVGAGI. The CDR3 has 13 residues. V lost 2 bases to trimming and J lost 9 bases, with 11 bases between them. The CDR3 region is CASSYEGTSEQFF. The CDR3 region has the DNA TGTGCCAGCAGTTACGAGGGCACAAGTGAGCAGTTCTTC.

The chain carries TRBV2 and TRBJ1-6, with D perhaps TRBD1 (6 bases). Trimming left V 0 bases short and J 5 bases short, with 11 bases between. The CDR3 sequence is 16 residues long. Germline CDR1 and CDR2: SNHLY and FYNNEI. The DNA of the CDR3 is TGTGCCAGCAGTGAAGCTTTTCCAGGGGATAATTCACCCCTCCACTTT. It is translated as CASSEAFPGDNSPLHF.

The gene calls are TRBV5-1 and TRBJ1-2, with TRBD1 identical over 8 bases. Looked up from germline, CDR1 is SGHRS and CDR2 is YFSETQ. The CDR3 length is 15 residues. After removal of 6 bases from V and 0 bases from J, the junction contained 7 bases not matched to a gene. The CDR3 spells CASKFQGAPNYGYTF. DNA of the CDR3: TGCGCCAGCAAGTTTCAGGGGGCTCCTAACTATGGCTACACCTTC.

V gene TRBV19 combines with J gene TRBJ1-2, with D tentatively TRBD1 (6 bases). CDR1 is LNHDA, CDR2 SQIVND, per germline (reference sequence). The CDR3 is 14 amino acids. The V gene lost 9 bases and the J gene lost 5 bases, with 19 bases spanning the gap. CDR3 sequence: CASTAELTGYGYTF. CDR3 bases: TGTGCCAGCACCGCGGAACTTACAGGGTATGGCTACACCTTC.